This T cell receptor (beta chain) was recorded in a study of CD8+ T cells in alopecia areata. Looking at the study overall: Patients received oral tofacitinib, 5 to 10 mg twice daily, for moderate-to-severe alopecia areata. Severity scores in treated patients reflected the percentage of scalp affected. Study outcomes and limitations: It was less clear whether patients shared TCRs than it was in mice, possibly because of HLA. Within the top 100, expanded CD8+ clones significantly decreased with tofacitinib, as did scalp clonality.

The CDR3 spans 16 residues. Germline V CDR1 and CDR2: SGDLS, YYNGEE. Deletions cut 3 bases from V and 2 bases from J, with 16 bases between. As regards this clone: Its specificity is unknown.

Treatment reported: oral pan-JAK inhibitor, 5-10 mg twice daily. cDNA reverse transcribed from extracted RNA served as the sequencing template. Some clones are missing from TCRdb's copy, which holds only in-frame ones; the method was immunoSEQ multiplex PCR. The repertoire has around 300,000 clones, around three fifths of them found once; the top ten carry around 0.84%. The specimen comprised CD4+ T cells sorted from blood, sampled between weeks 51 and 54, from a patient treated with tofacitinib. V and J are TRBV9 and TRBJ2-3; a possible D gene is TRBD2 (6 bases). This clonotype originated in a human donor with alopecia areata. Here the CDR3 DNA reads TGTGCCAGCAGCGATTGGGGGGACGGTGTCACAGATACGCAGTATTTT. It yields the protein CASSDWGDGVTDTQYF.